This is a list of T cell receptor beta chains from one sample in a study of OX40 agonist ivuxolimab in advanced cancers. Here immunoSEQ multiplex PCR was the method, and the copy in TCRdb shows in-frame clones only, minus some. The table includes about 79,000 clones, roughly 90% detected once. Sequencing used CD4+ or CD8+ T cells sorted from blood, obtained in a trial of the OX40 agonist ivuxolimab. These receptors were obtained from an adult with an advanced solid tumor such as melanoma, head and neck, liver or kidney cancer. The CDR3 runs from the conserved cysteine through the conserved F or W. Fields, in order: D gene, J gene, V gene, clone size, CDR3 protein, CDR3 DNA. The D gene is left open where the match is weak. The size of a clone is reported for some rows only, either as once, few or many, or as a class for expanded clones.

D: TRBD1; J: TRBJ2-1; V: TRBV27; size: -; CDR3: CASSLRSGGGEQFF; DNA: TGTGCCAGCAGTTTAAGGTCAGGGGGCGGTGAGCAGTTCTTC
D: -; J: TRBJ2-1; V: TRBV6-5; size: -; CDR3: CASSHRGTEDNEQFF; DNA: TGTGCCAGCAGCCATCGGGGGACGGAGGACAATGAGCAGTTCTTC
D: -; J: TRBJ2-5; V: TRBV11-1; size: once; CDR3: CASSLYPGPEETQYF; DNA: TGTGCCAGCAGCTTATACCCAGGGCCCGAAGAGACCCAGTACTTC
D: -; J: TRBJ2-3; V: TRBV18; size: -; CDR3: CASLRDPPRDTQYF; DNA: TGTGCCAGCCTCCGGGACCCCCCCCGTGATACGCAGTATTTT
D: -; J: TRBJ1-5; V: TRBV19; size: -; CDR3: CASSPSGRNQPQHF; DNA: TGTGCCAGTAGTCCCAGCGGTAGGAATCAGCCCCAGCATTTT
D: -; J: TRBJ2-3; V: TRBV7-3; size: -; CDR3: CASSPNGPGSTDTQYF; DNA: TGTGCCAGCAGCCCTAACGGGCCAGGGTCCACAGATACGCAGTATTTT
D: TRBD2; J: TRBJ2-2; V: TRBV2; size: -; CDR3: CASSWEREHGELFF; DNA: TGTGCCAGCAGTTGGGAGCGGGAGCACGGGGAGCTGTTTTTT
D: -; J: TRBJ1-2; V: TRBV5-4; size: -; CDR3: CASSWRMGEGYTF; DNA: TGTGCCAGCAGCTGGCGCATGGGGGAAGGCTACACCTTC
D: -; J: TRBJ1-4; V: TRBV7-9; size: -; CDR3: CASSLGAGHEKLFF; DNA: TGTGCCAGCAGCTTAGGGGCAGGGCATGAAAAACTGTTTTTT
D: -; J: TRBJ1-3; V: TRBV9; size: -; CDR3: CASSVGAVGNTIYF; DNA: TGTGCCAGCAGCGTAGGGGCAGTAGGAAACACCATATATTTT